This T cell receptor (beta chain) came from a study of early T cells in non-severe SARS-CoV-2 infection. Across the whole study: Sequencing used unsorted whole-blood bulk RNA, so chains lack pairing. Whole-study findings and limits: Matching against VDJdb likely underestimated virus-specific expansions, favoring anti-spike CD8.

Researchers tagged individual cDNA molecules with unique molecular identifiers. TCRdb ran MiXCR on the 5' RACE reads and lists one entry per CDR3 protein. The data show approximately 76,000 distinct CDR3 sequences, about 12% seen once. At least ten counts were recorded for this clonotype. What it recognizes is unknown. What was sequenced was whole blood. This clonotype originated in an adult who was a healthcare worker with PCR-confirmed SARS-CoV-2 infection or an uninfected control (not recorded which).

The CDR3 protein is CAMGLGASVEQFF. The DNA of the CDR3 is TGTGCCATGGGACTTGGGGCAAGTGTTGAGCAGTTCTTC. The chain combines TRBV24-1 with TRBJ2-1; maybe TRBD2 (6 bases). The germline V gene has CDR1 KGHDR and CDR2 SFDVKD. The CDR3 has 13 amino acids. The V gene lost 11 bases and the J gene lost 9 bases, with 19 bases spanning the gap.